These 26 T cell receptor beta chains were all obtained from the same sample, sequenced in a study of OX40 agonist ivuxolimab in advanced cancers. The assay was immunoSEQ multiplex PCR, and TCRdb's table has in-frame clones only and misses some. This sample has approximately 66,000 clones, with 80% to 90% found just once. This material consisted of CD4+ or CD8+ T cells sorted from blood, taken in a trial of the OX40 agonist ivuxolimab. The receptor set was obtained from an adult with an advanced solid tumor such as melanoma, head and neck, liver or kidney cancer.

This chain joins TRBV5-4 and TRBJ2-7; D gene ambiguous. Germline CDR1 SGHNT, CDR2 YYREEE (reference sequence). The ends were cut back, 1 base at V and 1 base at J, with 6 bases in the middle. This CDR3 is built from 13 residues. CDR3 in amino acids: CASSLMGSYEQYF. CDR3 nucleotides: TGTGCCAGCAGCTTGATGGGTTCCTACGAGCAGTACTTC.

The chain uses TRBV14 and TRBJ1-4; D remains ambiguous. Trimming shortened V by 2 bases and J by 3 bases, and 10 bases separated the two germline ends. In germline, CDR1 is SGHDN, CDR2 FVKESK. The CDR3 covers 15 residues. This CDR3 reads CASSQRTEPNEKLFF. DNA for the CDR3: TGTGCCAGCAGCCAAAGGACCGAACCTAATGAAAAACTGTTTTTT.

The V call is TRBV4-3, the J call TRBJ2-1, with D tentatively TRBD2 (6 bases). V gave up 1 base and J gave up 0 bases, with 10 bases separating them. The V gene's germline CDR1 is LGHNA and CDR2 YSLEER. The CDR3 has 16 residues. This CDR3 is CASSQVADYSYNEQFF. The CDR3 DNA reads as TGCGCCAGCAGCCAAGTAGCGGATTACTCCTACAATGAGCAGTTCTTC.

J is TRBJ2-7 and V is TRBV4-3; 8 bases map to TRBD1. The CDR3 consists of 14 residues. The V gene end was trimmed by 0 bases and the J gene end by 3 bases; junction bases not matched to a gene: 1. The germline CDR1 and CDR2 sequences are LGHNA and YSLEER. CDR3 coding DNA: TGCGCCAGCAGCCAAGACAGGGGGCTCTACGAGCAGTACTTC. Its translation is CASSQDRGLYEQYF.

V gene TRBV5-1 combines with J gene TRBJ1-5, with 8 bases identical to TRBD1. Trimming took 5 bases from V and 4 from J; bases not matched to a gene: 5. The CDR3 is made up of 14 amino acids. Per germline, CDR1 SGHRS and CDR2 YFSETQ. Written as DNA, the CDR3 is TGCGCCAGCAGGGTGGACAGGGCTAATCAGCCCCAGCATTTT. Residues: CASRVDRANQPQHF.

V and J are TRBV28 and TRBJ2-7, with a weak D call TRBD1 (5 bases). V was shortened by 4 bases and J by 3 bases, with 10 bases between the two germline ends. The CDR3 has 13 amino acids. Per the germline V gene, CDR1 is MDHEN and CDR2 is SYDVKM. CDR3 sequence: CASSSRANYEQYF. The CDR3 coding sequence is TGTGCCAGCAGTTCCAGGGCCAACTACGAGCAGTACTTC.

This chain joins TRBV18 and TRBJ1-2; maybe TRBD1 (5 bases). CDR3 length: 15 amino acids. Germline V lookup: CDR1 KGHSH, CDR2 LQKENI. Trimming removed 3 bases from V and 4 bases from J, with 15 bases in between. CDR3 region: CASSPPDTGLYGYTF. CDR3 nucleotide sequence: TGTGCCAGCTCACCCCCGGACACCGGTCTCTATGGCTACACCTTC.

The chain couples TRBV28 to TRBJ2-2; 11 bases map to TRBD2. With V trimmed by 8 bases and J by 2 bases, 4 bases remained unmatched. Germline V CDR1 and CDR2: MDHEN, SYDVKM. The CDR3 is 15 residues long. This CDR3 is CASLLAGANTGELFF. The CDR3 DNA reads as TGTGCCAGCTTACTAGCGGGAGCCAACACCGGGGAGCTGTTTTTT.

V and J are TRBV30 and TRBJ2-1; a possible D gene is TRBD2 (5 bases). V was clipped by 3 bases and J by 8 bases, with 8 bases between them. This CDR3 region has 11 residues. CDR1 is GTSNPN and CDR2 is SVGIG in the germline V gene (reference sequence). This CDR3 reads CAWSEGDEQFF. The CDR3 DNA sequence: TGTGCCTGGAGCGAGGGCGATGAGCAGTTCTTC.

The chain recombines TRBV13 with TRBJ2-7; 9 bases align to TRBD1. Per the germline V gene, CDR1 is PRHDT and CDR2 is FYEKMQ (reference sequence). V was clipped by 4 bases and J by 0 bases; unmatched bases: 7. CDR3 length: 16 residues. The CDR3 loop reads CASSSAGTGSSYEQYF. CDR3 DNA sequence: TGTGCCAGCAGCTCTGCCGGGACAGGGAGCTCCTACGAGCAGTACTTC.

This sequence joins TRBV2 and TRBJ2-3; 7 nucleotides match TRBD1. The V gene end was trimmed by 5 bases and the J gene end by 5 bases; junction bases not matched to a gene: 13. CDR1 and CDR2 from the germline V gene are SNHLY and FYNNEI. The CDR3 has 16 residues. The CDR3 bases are TGTGCCAGCAGTATCAGCCCGACAGGGTCGGAAGATACGCAGTATTTT. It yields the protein CASSISPTGSEDTQYF.

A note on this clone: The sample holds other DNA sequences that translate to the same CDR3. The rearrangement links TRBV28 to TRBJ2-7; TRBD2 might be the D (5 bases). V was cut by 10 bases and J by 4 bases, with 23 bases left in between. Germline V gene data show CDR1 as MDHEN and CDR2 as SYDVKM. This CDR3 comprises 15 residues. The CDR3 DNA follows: TGTGCCACTTGGCCCCGGGGAAGGGAGACGTACGAGCAGTACTTC. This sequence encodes CATWPRGRETYEQYF.

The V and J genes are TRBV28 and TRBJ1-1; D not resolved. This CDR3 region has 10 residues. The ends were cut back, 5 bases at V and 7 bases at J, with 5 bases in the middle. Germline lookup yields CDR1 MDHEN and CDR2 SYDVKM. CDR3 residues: CASSDLEAFF. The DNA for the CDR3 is TGTGCCAGCAGTGATCTTGAAGCTTTCTTT.

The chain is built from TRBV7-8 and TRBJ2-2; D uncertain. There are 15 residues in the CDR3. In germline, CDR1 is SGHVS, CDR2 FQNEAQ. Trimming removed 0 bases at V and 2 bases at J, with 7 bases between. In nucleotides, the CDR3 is TGTGCCAGCAGCTTAGCCGGCGGTAACACCGGGGAGCTGTTTTTT. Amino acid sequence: CASSLAGGNTGELFF.

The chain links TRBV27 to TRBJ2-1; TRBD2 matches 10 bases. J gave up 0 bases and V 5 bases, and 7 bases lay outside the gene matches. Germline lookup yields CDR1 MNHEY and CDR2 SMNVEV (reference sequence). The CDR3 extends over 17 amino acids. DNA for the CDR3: TGTGCCAGCAGTATCGGACTAGCGGTAATCTCCTACAATGAGCAGTTCTTC. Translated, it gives CASSIGLAVISYNEQFF.

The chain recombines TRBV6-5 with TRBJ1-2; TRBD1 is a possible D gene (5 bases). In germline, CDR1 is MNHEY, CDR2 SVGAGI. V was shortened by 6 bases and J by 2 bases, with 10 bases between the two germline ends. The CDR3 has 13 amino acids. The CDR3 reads CASSQGRNYGYTF. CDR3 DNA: TGTGCCAGCAGCCAGGGACGGAACTATGGCTACACCTTC.

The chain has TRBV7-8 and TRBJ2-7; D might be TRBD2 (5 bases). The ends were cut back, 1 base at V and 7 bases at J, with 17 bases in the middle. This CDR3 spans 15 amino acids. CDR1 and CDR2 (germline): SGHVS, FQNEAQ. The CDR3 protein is CASSLGTAETWEQYF. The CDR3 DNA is TGTGCCAGCAGCTTAGGGACTGCAGAAACGTGGGAGCAGTACTTC.

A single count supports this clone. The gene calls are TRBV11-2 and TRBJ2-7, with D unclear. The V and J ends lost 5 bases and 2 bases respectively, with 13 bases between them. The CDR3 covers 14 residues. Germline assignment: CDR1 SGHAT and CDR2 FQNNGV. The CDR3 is CASSLTLSAYEQYF. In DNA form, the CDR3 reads TGTGCCAGCAGCCTAACTTTATCGGCCTACGAGCAGTACTTC. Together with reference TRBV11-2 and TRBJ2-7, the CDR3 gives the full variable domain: EAGVAQSPRYKIIEKRQSVAFWCNPISGHATLYWYQQILGQGPKLLIQFQNNGVVDDSQLPKDRFSAERLKGVDSTLKIQPAKLEDSAVYLCASSLTLSAYEQYFGPGTRLTVT.

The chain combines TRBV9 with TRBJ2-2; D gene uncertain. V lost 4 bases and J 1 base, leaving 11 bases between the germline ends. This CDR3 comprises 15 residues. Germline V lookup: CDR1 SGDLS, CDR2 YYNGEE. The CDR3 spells CASSYTPENTGELFF. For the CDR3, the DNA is TGTGCCAGCAGCTATACCCCAGAGAACACCGGGGAGCTGTTTTTT.

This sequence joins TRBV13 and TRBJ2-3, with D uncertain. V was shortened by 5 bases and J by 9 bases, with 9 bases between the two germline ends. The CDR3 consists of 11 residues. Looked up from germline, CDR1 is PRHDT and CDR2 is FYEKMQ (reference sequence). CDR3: CASSITDTQYF. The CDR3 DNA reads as TGTGCCAGCAGCATAACCGACACGCAGTATTTT.

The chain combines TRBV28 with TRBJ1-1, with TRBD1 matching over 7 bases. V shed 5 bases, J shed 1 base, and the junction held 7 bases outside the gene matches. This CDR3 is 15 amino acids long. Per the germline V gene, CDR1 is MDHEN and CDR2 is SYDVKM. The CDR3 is CASSLYGDRNTEAFF. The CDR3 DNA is TGTGCCAGCAGTCTATACGGGGACAGGAACACTGAAGCTTTCTTT. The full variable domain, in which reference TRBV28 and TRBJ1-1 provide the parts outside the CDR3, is DVKVTQSSRYLVKRTGEKVFLECVQDMDHENMFWYRQDPGLGLRLIYFSYDVKMKEKGDIPEGYSVSREKKERFSLILESASTNQTSMYLCASSLYGDRNTEAFFGQGTRLTVV.

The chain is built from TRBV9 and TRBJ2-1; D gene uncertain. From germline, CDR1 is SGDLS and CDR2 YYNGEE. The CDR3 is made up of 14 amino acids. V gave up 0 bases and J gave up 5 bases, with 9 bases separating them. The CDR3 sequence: CASSVDQVNNEQFF. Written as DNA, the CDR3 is TGTGCCAGCAGCGTAGACCAGGTAAACAATGAGCAGTTCTTC.

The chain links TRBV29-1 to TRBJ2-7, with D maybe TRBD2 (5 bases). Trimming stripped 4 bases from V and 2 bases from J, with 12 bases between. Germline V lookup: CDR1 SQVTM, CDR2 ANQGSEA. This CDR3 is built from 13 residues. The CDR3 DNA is TGCAGCGTTGTTGCTAGGACTGCCTACGAGCAGTACTTC. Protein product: CSVVARTAYEQYF.

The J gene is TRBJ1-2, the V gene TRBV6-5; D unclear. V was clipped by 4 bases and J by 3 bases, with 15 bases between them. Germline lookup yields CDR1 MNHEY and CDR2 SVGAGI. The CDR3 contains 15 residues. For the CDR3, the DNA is TGTGCCAGCAGTTTGGCAGAATTATCCCACTATGGCTACACCTTC. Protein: CASSLAELSHYGYTF.

DNA for the CDR3: TGTGCCAGCAGTTACTCGGTGGGGTACGCCTACGAGCAGTACTTC. Protein sequence: CASSYSVGYAYEQYF. The chain links TRBV6-5 to TRBJ2-7; D is unclear. With 0 bases removed from V and 2 bases from J, the gap between germline ends came to 11 bases. CDR1 is MNHEY, CDR2 SVGAGI, per germline. The CDR3 has 15 amino acids.

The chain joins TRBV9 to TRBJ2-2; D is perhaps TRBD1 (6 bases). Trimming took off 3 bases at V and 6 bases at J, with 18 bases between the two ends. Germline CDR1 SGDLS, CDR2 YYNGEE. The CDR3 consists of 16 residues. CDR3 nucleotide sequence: TGTGCCAGCAGCGCCCCAAGGGGGACCTCCGCCGGGGAGCTGTTTTTT. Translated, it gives CASSAPRGTSAGELFF.